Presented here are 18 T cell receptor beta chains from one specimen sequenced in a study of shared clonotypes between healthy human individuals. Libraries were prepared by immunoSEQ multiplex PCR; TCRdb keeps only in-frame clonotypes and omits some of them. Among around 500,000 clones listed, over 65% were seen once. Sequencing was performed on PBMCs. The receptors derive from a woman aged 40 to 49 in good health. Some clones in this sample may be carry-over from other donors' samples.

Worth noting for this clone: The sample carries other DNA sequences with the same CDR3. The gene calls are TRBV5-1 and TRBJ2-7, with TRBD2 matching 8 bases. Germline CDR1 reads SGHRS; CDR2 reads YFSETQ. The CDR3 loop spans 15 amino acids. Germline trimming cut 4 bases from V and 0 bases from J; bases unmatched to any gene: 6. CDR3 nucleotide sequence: TGCGCCAGCAGCCCGGGAGGGAGTCGCTCCTACGAGCAGTACTTC. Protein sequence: CASSPGGSRSYEQYF. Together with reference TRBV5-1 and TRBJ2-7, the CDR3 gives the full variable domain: KAGVTQTPRYLIKTRGQQVTLSCSPISGHRSVSWYQQTPGQGLQFLFEYFSETQRNKGNFPGRFSGRQFSNSRSEMNVSTLELGDSALYLCASSPGGSRSYEQYFGPGTRLTVT.

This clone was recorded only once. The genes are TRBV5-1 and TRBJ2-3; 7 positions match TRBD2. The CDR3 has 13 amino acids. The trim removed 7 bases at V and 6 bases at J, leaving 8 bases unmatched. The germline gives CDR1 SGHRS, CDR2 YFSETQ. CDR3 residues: CASGLAGRDTQYF. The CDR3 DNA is TGCGCCAGCGGATTAGCGGGCCGTGATACGCAGTATTTT.

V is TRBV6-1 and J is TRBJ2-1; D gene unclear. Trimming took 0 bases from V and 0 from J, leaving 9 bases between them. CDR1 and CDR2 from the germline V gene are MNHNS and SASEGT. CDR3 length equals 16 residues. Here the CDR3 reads CASSEAKISSYNEQFF. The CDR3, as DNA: TGTGCCAGCAGTGAAGCGAAGATCAGCTCCTACAATGAGCAGTTCTTC.

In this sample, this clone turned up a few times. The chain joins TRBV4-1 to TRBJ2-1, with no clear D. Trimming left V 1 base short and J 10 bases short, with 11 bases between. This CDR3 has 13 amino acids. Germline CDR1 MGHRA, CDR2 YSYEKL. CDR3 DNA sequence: TGCGCCAGCAGCCAAGGGCCATTTGGCGAGCAGTTCTTC. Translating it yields CASSQGPFGEQFF.

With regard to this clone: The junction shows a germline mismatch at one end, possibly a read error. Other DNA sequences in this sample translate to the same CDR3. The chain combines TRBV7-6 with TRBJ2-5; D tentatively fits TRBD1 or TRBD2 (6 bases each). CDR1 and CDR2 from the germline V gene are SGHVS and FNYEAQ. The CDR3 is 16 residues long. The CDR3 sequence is CASSLEVPGAGETQYF. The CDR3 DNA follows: TGCGCCAGCAGTTTAGAGGTTCCGGGGGCTGGGGAGACCCAGTACTTC.

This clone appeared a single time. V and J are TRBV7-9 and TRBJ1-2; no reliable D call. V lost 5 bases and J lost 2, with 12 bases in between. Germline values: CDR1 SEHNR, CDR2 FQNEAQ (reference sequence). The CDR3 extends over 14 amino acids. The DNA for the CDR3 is TGTGCCAGCAGCACCTCCGACGGGAACTATGGCTACACCTTC. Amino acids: CASSTSDGNYGYTF. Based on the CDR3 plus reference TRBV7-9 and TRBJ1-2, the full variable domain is DTGVSQNPRHKITKRGQNVTFRCDPISEHNRLYWYRQTLGQGPEFLTYFQNEAQLEKSRLLSDRFSAERPKGSFSTLEIQRTEQGDSAMYLCASSTSDGNYGYTFGSGTRLTVV.

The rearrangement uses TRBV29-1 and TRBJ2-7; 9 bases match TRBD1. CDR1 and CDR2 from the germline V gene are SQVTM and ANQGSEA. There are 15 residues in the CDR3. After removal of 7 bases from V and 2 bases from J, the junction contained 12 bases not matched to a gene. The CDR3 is CSASSSGTGTYEQYF. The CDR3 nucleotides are TGCAGCGCCTCCAGCTCCGGGACAGGGACCTACGAGCAGTACTTC.

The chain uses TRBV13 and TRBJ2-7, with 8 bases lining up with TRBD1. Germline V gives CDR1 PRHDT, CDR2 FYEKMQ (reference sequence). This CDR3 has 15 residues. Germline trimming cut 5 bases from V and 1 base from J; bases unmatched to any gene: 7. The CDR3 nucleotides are TGTGCCAGCAGCCCTGGGACAGGCGATTCCTACGAGCAGTACTTC. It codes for CASSPGTGDSYEQYF.

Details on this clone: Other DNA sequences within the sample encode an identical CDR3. Written as DNA, the CDR3 is TGCGCCAGCAGCTTGGCTGGGGGAGAGGTCGATGAGCAGTTCTTC. Its translation is CASSLAGGEVDEQFF. The chain has TRBV5-1 and TRBJ2-1; the D call may be TRBD1 or TRBD2 (5 bases each). The CDR3 covers 15 residues. Germline values: CDR1 SGHRS, CDR2 YFSETQ. Trimming removed 0 bases at V and 8 bases at J, with 15 bases between.

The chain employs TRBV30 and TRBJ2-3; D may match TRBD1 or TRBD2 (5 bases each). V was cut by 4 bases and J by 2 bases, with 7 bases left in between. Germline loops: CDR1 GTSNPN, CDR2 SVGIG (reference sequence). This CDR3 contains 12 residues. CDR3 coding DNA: TGTGCCTGGACCGGGACCACAGATACGCAGTATTTT. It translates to CAWTGTTDTQYF.

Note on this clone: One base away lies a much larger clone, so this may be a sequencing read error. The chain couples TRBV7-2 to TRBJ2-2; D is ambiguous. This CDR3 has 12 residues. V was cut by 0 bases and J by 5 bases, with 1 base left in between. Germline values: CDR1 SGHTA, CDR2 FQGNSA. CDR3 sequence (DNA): TGTGCCAGCAGCTTAGCGACCGGGGAGCTGTTTTTT. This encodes CASSLATGELFF.

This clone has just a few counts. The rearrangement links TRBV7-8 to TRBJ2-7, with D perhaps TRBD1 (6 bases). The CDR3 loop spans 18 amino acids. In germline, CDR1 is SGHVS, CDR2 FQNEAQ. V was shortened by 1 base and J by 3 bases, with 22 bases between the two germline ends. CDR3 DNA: TGTGCCAGCAGCTTAGTTGGGGGTAGGGGGTCCTTTTACTACGAGCAGTACTTC. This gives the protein CASSLVGGRGSFYYEQYF.

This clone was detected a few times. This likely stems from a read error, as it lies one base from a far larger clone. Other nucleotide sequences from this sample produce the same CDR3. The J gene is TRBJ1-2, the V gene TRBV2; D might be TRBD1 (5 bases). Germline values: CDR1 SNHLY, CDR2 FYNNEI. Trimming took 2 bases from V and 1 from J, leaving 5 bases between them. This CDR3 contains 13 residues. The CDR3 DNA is TGTGCCAGCAGTGAACAGGGTAACTATGGCTACACCTTC. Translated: CASSEQGNYGYTF.

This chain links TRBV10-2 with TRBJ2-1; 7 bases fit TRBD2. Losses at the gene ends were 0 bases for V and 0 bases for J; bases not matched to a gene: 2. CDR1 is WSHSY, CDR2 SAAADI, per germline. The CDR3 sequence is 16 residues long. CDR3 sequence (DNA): TGCGCCAGCAGTGAGTCTAGCGGGTTCTCCTACAATGAGCAGTTCTTC. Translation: CASSESSGFSYNEQFF.

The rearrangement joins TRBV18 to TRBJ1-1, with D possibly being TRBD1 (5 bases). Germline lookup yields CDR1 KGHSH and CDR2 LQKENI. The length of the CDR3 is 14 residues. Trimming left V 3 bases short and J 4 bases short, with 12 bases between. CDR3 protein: CASSPVGAPTEAFF. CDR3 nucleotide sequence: TGTGCCAGCTCACCGGTAGGGGCACCCACTGAAGCTTTCTTT. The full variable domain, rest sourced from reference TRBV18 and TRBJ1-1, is NAGVMQNPRHLVRRRGQEARLRCSPMKGHSHVYWYRQLPEEGLKFMVYLQKENIIDESGMPKERFSAEFPKEGPSILRIQQVVRGDSAAYFCASSPVGAPTEAFFGQGTRLTVV.

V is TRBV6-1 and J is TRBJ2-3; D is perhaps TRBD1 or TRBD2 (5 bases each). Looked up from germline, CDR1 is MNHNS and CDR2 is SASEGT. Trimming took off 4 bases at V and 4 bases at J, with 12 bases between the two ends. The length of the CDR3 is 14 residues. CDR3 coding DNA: TGTGCCAGCAGTGGTGGTGGGGGAGCAGATACGCAGTATTTT. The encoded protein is CASSGGGGADTQYF.

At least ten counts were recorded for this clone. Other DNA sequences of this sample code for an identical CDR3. CDR3: CASRGQAGNTIYF. The CDR3 DNA reads as TGTGCCAGCAGGGGACAGGCTGGAAACACCATATATTTT. The rearrangement joins TRBV2 to TRBJ1-3, with 8 bases identical to TRBD1. CDR1 and CDR2 (germline): SNHLY, FYNNEI. This CDR3 comprises 13 residues. J lost 2 bases, V lost 6 bases, and 0 bases had no gene match.

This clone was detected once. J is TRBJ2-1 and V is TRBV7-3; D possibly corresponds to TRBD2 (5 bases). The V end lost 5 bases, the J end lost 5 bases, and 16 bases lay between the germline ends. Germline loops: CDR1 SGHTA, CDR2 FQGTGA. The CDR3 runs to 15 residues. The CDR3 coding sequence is TGTGCCAGCAGCAAACCCACCCCGACTAACAATGAGCAGTTCTTC. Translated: CASSKPTPTNNEQFF.